This T cell receptor (beta chain) was recorded in a study of post-analysis software for immune sequencing data. Overall study results and limits: Patients had higher frequencies than controls of five TRBV segments, including TRBV5-6, TRBV5-1 and TRBV20-1.

About this clonotype itself: Its target is not known. The germline gene is not matched at one end of the junction; a read error may be the cause.

The germline gives CDR1 DFQATT, CDR2 SNEGSKA (reference sequence). The CDR3 runs to 14 residues. Unique molecular identifiers were carried by the TCR beta cDNA libraries. TCRdb independently ran MiXCR on the PCR reads; one entry per CDR3 protein. The sample records approximately 400,000 distinct CDR3 sequences, roughly 38% being singletons. The TCR sequence derives from a girl aged 10 to 17 with multiple sclerosis. Sequenced input: blood. This chain uses TRBV20-1 with TRBJ2-3; maybe TRBD1 (5 bases). CDR3 nucleotides: TGCAGTGCTAGAACGGACACAACCACAGGTACGCAGTATTTT. It specifies CSARTDTTTGTQYF.